This T cell receptor (beta chain) emerged from a study of cytomegalovirus exposure and HLA in healthy donors. With 60 Vbeta and 13 Jbeta primers, the PCR was carried out. Assay used: immunoSEQ multiplex PCR; TCRdb lists only in-frame clones, some missing. The sample lists roughly 150,000 clones, 60% to 85% occurring once. Study-level points and caveats: Sequence variants that were highly shared formed a cluster that was likely a sequencing artifact.

Germline assignment: CDR1 MNHNS and CDR2 SASEGT. This CDR3 spans 13 amino acids. V was trimmed by 10 bases and J by 4 bases, leaving 16 bases between them. A few counts support this clone. Its antigen remains unidentified. The receptor's source is a man aged 50 or older in good health and CMV-seropositive. V is TRBV6-1 and J is TRBJ2-5; tentatively, D is TRBD2 (6 bases). The sample was PBMCs. The CDR3 loop reads CATSGSGTETQYF. DNA of the CDR3: TGTGCCACCTCTGGTAGCGGTACAGAGACCCAGTACTTC.